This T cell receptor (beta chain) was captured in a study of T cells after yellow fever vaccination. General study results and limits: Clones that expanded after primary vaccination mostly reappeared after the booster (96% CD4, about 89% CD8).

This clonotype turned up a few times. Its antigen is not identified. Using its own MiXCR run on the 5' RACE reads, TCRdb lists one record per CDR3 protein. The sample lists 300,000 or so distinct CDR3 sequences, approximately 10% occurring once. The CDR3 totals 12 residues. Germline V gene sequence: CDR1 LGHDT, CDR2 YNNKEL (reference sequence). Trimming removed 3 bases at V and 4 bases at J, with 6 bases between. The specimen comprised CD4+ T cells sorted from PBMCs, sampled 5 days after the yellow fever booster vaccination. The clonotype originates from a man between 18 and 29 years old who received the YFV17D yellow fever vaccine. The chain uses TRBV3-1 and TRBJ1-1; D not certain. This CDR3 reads CASSHLATEAFF. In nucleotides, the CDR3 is TGTGCCAGCAGCCATCTGGCCACTGAAGCTTTCTTT.